This TCR beta chain was captured by sequencing in a study of CD8+CD57+ T cells in acquired aplastic anemia. CDR3 and TCR beta VDJ profiling relied on a genomic DNA template. TCRdb reprocessed the reads with MiXCR, giving one entry per CDR3 protein. The profile shows about 420,000 distinct CDR3 sequences, around 68% of them singletons. This clonotype was observed a handful of times. V lost 1 base, J lost 0 bases, and 7 bases lay in between. The germline CDR1 and CDR2 sequences are LNHDA and SQIVND (reference sequence). The CDR3 has 15 residues. Sample: sorted CD4+, CD8+, or CD8+CD57+ T cells (not recorded which) from PBMCs. The source of this sequence is a human donor in good health, serving as a control. The rearrangement uses TRBV19 and TRBJ2-1; D remains unclear. CDR3 nucleotide sequence: TGTGCCAGTAGTATAGGAAAGGCCTCCTACAATGAGCAGTTCTTC. Encoded protein: CASSIGKASYNEQFF. The complete variable domain, with remaining parts taken from reference TRBV19 and TRBJ2-1, reads DGGITQSPKYLFRKEGQNVTLSCEQNLNHDAMYWYRQDPGQGLRLIYYSQIVNDFQKGDIAEGYSVSREKKESFPLTVTSAQKNPTAFYLCASSIGKASYNEQFFGPGTRLTVL.